This T cell receptor beta chain was identified during a study of cytomegalovirus exposure and HLA in healthy donors. Broader study findings: Roughly uniform depth of sequencing across donors was assumed in presence/absence analyses. High sensitivity and specificity were reportedly achieved when the classifier diagnosed cytomegalovirus status.

Every donor was a healthy person donating bone marrow. The CDR3 totals 14 residues. Germline V gene lookup returns CDR1 MGHDK and CDR2 SYGVNS. About this clone: Antigen unknown.

Use of 60 Vbeta and 13 Jbeta primers characterized the PCR. Per the study methods: Later reanalysis found around 84 million unique TCR beta chains, around 9.9 million of them shared. The repertoire was sequenced with immunoSEQ multiplex PCR; TCRdb's copy has only in-frame clones and lacks some. The V and J calls and clone size are taken from that table; D and trimming were inferred from the DNA. The sample lists some 120,000 clones; around 80% were seen once. The TCR was taken from a female donor in good health and CMV-seronegative. The chain employs TRBV25-1 and TRBJ2-1; 11 positions agree with TRBD1. The sample comprised PBMCs. The CDR3 spells CASEGTGGRNEQFF. The CDR3 DNA reads TGTGCATCAGAGGGGACAGGGGGTAGAAATGAGCAGTTCTTC. The entire variable domain, with the rest obtained from reference TRBV25-1 and TRBJ2-1, is as follows: EADIYQTPRYLVIGTGKKITLECSQTMGHDKMYWYQQDPGMELHLIHYSYGVNSTEKGDLSSESTVSRIRTEHFPLTLESARPSHTSQYLCASEGTGGRNEQFFGPGTRLTVL.